Below are 10 T cell receptor beta chains sequenced from a single sample in a study of control samples from healthy donors and cancer patients. Using immunoSEQ multiplex PCR, the repertoire was profiled, and TCRdb retains in-frame clones only, with some absent. The sample has about 160,000 clones, roughly 93% seen once. Sequences were obtained from blood. The receptors were sampled from a woman aged 60-70 years in good health.

Turning to this clone: One end of the junction does not line up with germline, which may come from a read error. The J gene is TRBJ1-2, the V gene TRBV5-4; D is perhaps TRBD1 (5 bases). The CDR3 runs 15 residues. Germline V gene lookup returns CDR1 SGHNT and CDR2 YYREEE (reference sequence). The CDR3 DNA reads TGTGCCAGCAGCTTGGTAGGCTTGGGGGAACTTGGCCTCGCCTTC. This sequence encodes CASSLVGLGELGLAF.

This clone has only a few counts. The chain carries TRBV11-3 and TRBJ2-3; 9 nucleotides agree with TRBD2. This CDR3 is built from 16 residues. Germline assignment: CDR1 SGHNT and CDR2 YENEEA. With 5 bases clipped from V and 2 bases from J, the junction kept 8 bases outside the gene matches. The CDR3 DNA sequence: TGTGCCAGCAGCCTAGGGACTAGCCGACTCACAGATACGCAGTATTTT. It translates to CASSLGTSRLTDTQYF.

This rearrangement joins TRBV5-4 to TRBJ1-6, with 8 bases lining up with TRBD1. Germline trimming cut 0 bases from V and 10 bases from J; bases unmatched to any gene: 15. The CDR3 length is 18 residues. Germline CDR1 SGHNT, CDR2 YYREEE (reference sequence). The CDR3 DNA follows: TGTGCCAGCAGCTTGGATAATTCGTTGTCAGGGGGCAAATCACCCCTCCACTTT. Translating gives CASSLDNSLSGGKSPLHF.

The gene calls are TRBV3-1 (or the pseudogene TRBV3-2) and TRBJ2-5; unclear D gene. Germline V CDR1 and CDR2: LGHDT, YNNKEL (reference sequence). V lost 8 bases, J lost 2 bases, and 21 bases lay in between. This CDR3 comprises 16 residues. CDR3 nucleotide sequence: TGTGCCAGCCGACGGGTGGTAAACCATAAACAAGAGACCCAGTACTTC. The encoded protein is CASRRVVNHKQETQYF.

V gene TRBV7-2 combines with J gene TRBJ2-3, with D unresolved. This CDR3 comprises 15 residues. With 3 bases removed from V and 1 base from J, the gap between germline ends came to 11 bases. The germline V gene encodes CDR1 SGHTA and CDR2 FQGNSA. CDR3 sequence: CASSFYMDGTDTQYF. In DNA, the CDR3 is TGTGCCAGCAGCTTTTACATGGACGGCACAGATACGCAGTATTTT.

The chain links TRBV4-3 to TRBJ1-2; tentative D call: TRBD1 (6 bases). This CDR3 region has 15 residues. The V gene's germline CDR1 is LGHNA and CDR2 YSLEER. The V end was cut by 0 bases, the J end by 4 bases, with 12 bases between. CDR3 loop: CASSQEAGAFYGYTF. The CDR3 bases are TGCGCCAGCAGCCAAGAAGCAGGGGCCTTCTATGGCTACACCTTC.

The genes are TRBV7-8 and TRBJ1-6, with no clear D. Trimming took 1 base from V and 3 from J, leaving 1 base between them. CDR1 is SGHVS, CDR2 FQNEAQ, per germline. This CDR3 is built from 13 residues. Here the CDR3 reads CASSLDYNSPLHF. CDR3 DNA sequence: TGTGCCAGCAGCTTAGACTATAATTCACCCCTCCACTTT.

The V gene is TRBV12-3 or TRBV12-4, the J gene TRBJ1-1; D unresolved. The V end lost 3 bases, the J end lost 10 bases, and 12 bases lay between the germline ends. The CDR3 extends over 12 amino acids. CDR3 coding DNA: TGTGCCAGCAGTTTGTTGGGCAGGCGAGCTTTCTTT. It codes for CASSLLGRRAFF.

The chain carries TRBV18 and TRBJ2-7; 7 bases line up with TRBD2. Germline V gene sequence: CDR1 KGHSH, CDR2 LQKENI. V dropped 0 bases and J dropped 2; count of bases not matched to a gene: 4. CDR3 length equals 15 residues. The CDR3 loop is CASSPPSGAAYEQYF. CDR3 DNA: TGTGCCAGCTCACCACCGAGCGGGGCGGCCTACGAGCAGTACTTC.

The V and J genes are TRBV18 and TRBJ1-5, with 10 bases fitting TRBD1. Germline assignment: CDR1 KGHSH and CDR2 LQKENI. After removal of 4 bases from V and 4 bases from J, the junction contained 1 base not matched to a gene. The CDR3 runs 14 residues. The CDR3 nucleotides read TGTGCCAGCTCACAGGGACAGGGGAATCAGCCCCAGCATTTT. It codes for CASSQGQGNQPQHF.